This entry concerns a single TCR beta chain. The data belong to a study of shared clonotypes between healthy human individuals. Sequencing was performed with immunoSEQ multiplex PCR; in TCRdb, only in-frame clones are kept and a portion is missing. The sample holds 1.5 million to 1.9 million clones, around 98% seen once. This CDR3 is built from 16 residues. Trimming removed 3 bases at V and 5 bases at J, with 16 bases between. Per the germline V gene, CDR1 is ENHRY and CDR2 is SYGVKD. The clonotype was recovered from a man younger than 40 in good health. The sequencing input was naive CD4+ T cells sorted from blood. Indicated subset: CD45RA+ positively selected. This chain connects TRBV10-3 to TRBJ1-4, with a tentative D call TRBD1 (5 bases). The DNA of the CDR3 is TGTGCCATCAGTGACTCCGTCCTCGGGACCAATGAAAAACTGTTTTTT. The encoded protein is CAISDSVLGTNEKLFF.